The next 30 T cell receptor beta chains were all read from a single sample in a study of T cells in Graves' hyperthyroidism and ophthalmopathy (dated by TCRdb to between 2017 and 2020). The method behind the library was multiplex PCR. Sequencing took place on an Illumina HiSeq 2000. TCR beta CDR3 regions were amplified from RNA transcripts. A first-round RT-PCR of the TCR CDR3 used the HTBI primer set with the Qiagen OneStep RT-PCR kit. Using fastp trimming at Q25 and MiXCR clonotype assembly, TCRdb reanalyzed the public sequencing data and kept in-frame beta chains. Records with the same CDR3 protein are collapsed into one entry carrying the most frequent genes and DNA. This sample holds hundreds of thousands of distinct CDR3 sequences; 13% were observed only once. The ten top clones hold around a tenth of the sample. Input material: blood. The receptors here all came from a woman between 18 and 29 years old with Graves' hyperthyroidism.

About this clonotype: This may be a read error, as it is one base from a much larger clone. This sequence joins TRBV20-1 and TRBJ2-7, with D perhaps TRBD2 (6 bases). CDR1 and CDR2 (germline): DFQATT, SNEGSKA (reference sequence). V lost 4 bases, J lost 1 base, and 17 bases lay in between. CDR3 length: 15 amino acids. The CDR3 sequence: CSATSRGKESYEQYF. The CDR3 region has the DNA TGCAGTGCTACCTCACGGGGGAAGGAATCCTACGAGCAGTACTTC.

The V gene is TRBV20-1, the J gene TRBJ2-5; 11 bases map to TRBD1. There are 15 residues in the CDR3. Germline lookup yields CDR1 DFQATT and CDR2 SNEGSKA (reference sequence). With 4 bases clipped from V and 1 base from J, the junction kept 5 bases outside the gene matches. This CDR3 is CSAIVGTGGQETQYF. The CDR3 DNA reads as TGCAGTGCTATAGTAGGGACAGGGGGCCAAGAGACCCAGTACTTC.

In its sample, this clonotype was seen many times. The CDR3: CASSDSGGNQETQYF. The CDR3 DNA reads TGTGCCAGCAGTGATTCCGGGGGGAACCAAGAGACCCAGTACTTC. The chain carries TRBV2 and TRBJ2-5; 7 bases align to TRBD2. The CDR3 is 15 amino acids. From germline, CDR1 is SNHLY and CDR2 FYNNEI. With V trimmed by 3 bases and J by 0 bases, 4 bases remained unmatched.

At least ten counts were recorded for this clonotype. V and J are TRBV7-8 and TRBJ2-2; D gene unclear. The germline V gene has CDR1 SGHVS and CDR2 FQNEAQ. CDR3 length: 15 amino acids. Trimming pared 3 bases from V and 0 bases from J, leaving 8 bases between. CDR3 loop: CASSLGDPNTGELFF. CDR3 in DNA: TGTGCCAGCAGCTTGGGCGACCCGAACACCGGGGAGCTGTTTTTT. Supplemented by reference TRBV7-8 and TRBJ2-2, the full variable domain reads GAGVSQSPRYKVAKRGQDVALRCDPISGHVSLFWYQQALGQGPEFLTYFQNEAQLDKSGLPSDRFFAERPEGSVSTLKIQRTQQEDSAVYLCASSLGDPNTGELFFGEGSRLTVL.

A few counts support this clonotype. A clone one base away is much larger, so this may be a read error. The chain carries TRBV7-9 and TRBJ2-7; TRBD2 aligns across 7 bases. Germline V gives CDR1 SEHNR, CDR2 FQNEAQ (reference sequence). The CDR3 is made up of 13 amino acids. V shed 10 bases and J 0 bases; nucleotides not matched to a gene: 6. CDR3 bases: TGTGCCAACACCCGGGGGGACTCCTACGAGCAGTACTTC. This encodes CANTRGDSYEQYF.

The chain links TRBV14 to TRBJ2-6; 10 nucleotides match TRBD1. CDR1 and CDR2 (germline): SGHDN, FVKESK. This CDR3 has 18 amino acids. Trimming took 2 bases from V and 2 from J; bases not matched to a gene: 6. The CDR3 bases are TGTGCCAGCAGCCAACCGGGACAGGGGTTTACTGGGGCCAACGTCCTGACTTTC. It encodes CASSQPGQGFTGANVLTF.

This clonotype was observed a handful of times. The V gene is TRBV18, the J gene TRBJ1-5; weak D call: TRBD1 (6 bases). The CDR3 extends over 16 amino acids. From germline, CDR1 is KGHSH and CDR2 LQKENI. V was clipped by 6 bases and J by 0 bases, with 15 bases between them. CDR3 nucleotide sequence: TGTGCCAGCTCCCCAACGGGGGGCGATAGCAATCAGCCCCAGCATTTT. This encodes CASSPTGGDSNQPQHF.

There are many counts of this clonotype. The gene calls are TRBV28 and TRBJ2-5, with 7 bases aligning to TRBD2. Per germline, CDR1 MDHEN and CDR2 SYDVKM. The trim removed 2 bases at V and 2 bases at J, leaving 8 bases unmatched. The CDR3 length is 16 residues. The DNA for the CDR3 is TGTGCCAGCAGTTTAGGGTTCCTAGCGGCGCAAGAGACCCAGTACTTC. Its translation is CASSLGFLAAQETQYF.

The rearrangement links TRBV9 to TRBJ2-7; possible D gene TRBD2, 5 bases. Germline V gene lookup returns CDR1 SGDLS and CDR2 YYNGEE. The V end was cut by 4 bases, the J end by 0 bases, with 17 bases between. CDR3 length: 16 residues. The CDR3 here is CASSRGYGPSSYEQYF. In DNA, the CDR3 is TGTGCCAGCAGCCGGGGTTACGGGCCTAGCTCCTACGAGCAGTACTTC.

This clonotype was detected only a few times. This clone may be a read error of a much larger clone one base away. This CDR3 fails to terminate in the conserved phenylalanine or tryptophan, so it likely reflects a read error. In DNA form, the CDR3 reads TGTGCCATCTACAGGGCGAGGCACACTGAAGCTTTCCTT. Translating it yields CAIYRARHTEAFL. This sequence joins TRBV2 and TRBJ1-1; the D gene is possibly TRBD1 (6 bases). V was trimmed by 10 bases and J by 3 bases, leaving 15 bases between them. The CDR3 is 13 amino acids. The germline gives CDR1 SNHLY, CDR2 FYNNEI.

This clonotype was counted ten times or more. This rearrangement joins TRBV12-3 or TRBV12-4 to TRBJ2-1, with 12 bases that match TRBD2. V shed 4 bases, J shed 8 bases, and the junction held 3 bases outside the gene matches. This CDR3 has 14 amino acids. Here the CDR3 DNA reads TGTGCCAGCAGTTCCCGACTAGCGGGAGATGAGCAGTTCTTC. Protein sequence: CASSSRLAGDEQFF.

This clonotype appeared many times. V usage is TRBV15 and J usage is TRBJ2-5; 10 bases are shared with TRBD1. After removal of 5 bases from V and 5 bases from J, the junction contained 2 bases not matched to a gene. This CDR3 has 13 amino acids. Germline V gives CDR1 LNHNV, CDR2 YYDKDF (reference sequence). The chain's CDR3 is CATSQDRGETQYF. CDR3 nucleotides: TGTGCCACCAGCCAGGACAGGGGGGAGACCCAGTACTTC.

This clonotype was picked up many times. The gene calls are TRBV6-1 and TRBJ1-5; TRBD1 agrees at 8 bases. The CDR3 is 15 residues long. With 5 bases clipped from V and 4 bases from J, the junction kept 7 bases outside the gene matches. From germline, CDR1 is MNHNS and CDR2 SASEGT. CDR3 protein: CASSPRTGLNQPQHF. CDR3 bases: TGTGCCAGCAGTCCTAGGACAGGGTTGAATCAGCCCCAGCATTTT.

This clonotype appeared many times. The CDR3 DNA is TGTGCCAGCAGTGAATTCTTTCCCGCGGGGCGAGTGAACACTGAAGCTTTCTTT. Translated: CASSEFFPAGRVNTEAFF. The chain joins TRBV6-1 to TRBJ1-1; TRBD1 might be the D (5 bases). Germline values: CDR1 MNHNS, CDR2 SASEGT. V was clipped by 2 bases and J by 0 bases, with 19 bases between them. This CDR3 has 18 amino acids.

At least ten counts were recorded for this clonotype. The V gene is TRBV28, the J gene TRBJ1-5, with 8 bases aligning to TRBD1. The CDR3 loop spans 20 amino acids. Trimming removed 5 bases from V and 9 bases from J; junction bases left unmatched: 27. Germline lookup yields CDR1 MDHEN and CDR2 SYDVKM. This chain's CDR3 is CASSIPPGGAYLFGRRPQHF. The CDR3 bases are TGTGCCAGCAGTATCCCCCCAGGGGGCGCGTATTTATTTGGACGTCGGCCCCAGCATTTT.

In its sample, this clonotype was seen many times. CDR3: CASSLLQGAGGELFF. DNA for the CDR3: TGTGCCAGCAGCCTCTTACAGGGGGCGGGCGGGGAGCTGTTTTTT. V gene TRBV3-1 combines with J gene TRBJ2-2; TRBD1 aligns across 9 bases. This CDR3 has 15 amino acids. Germline CDR1 is LGHDT and CDR2 is YNNKEL (reference sequence). V dropped 4 bases and J dropped 7; count of bases not matched to a gene: 7. Full variable domain (outside the CDR3, taken from reference TRBV3-1 and TRBJ2-2): DTAVSQTPKYLVTQMGNDKSIKCEQNLGHDTMYWYKQDSKKFLKIMFSYNNKELIINETVPNRFSPKSPDKAHLNLHINSLELGDSAVYFCASSLLQGAGGELFFGEGSRLTVL.

This clonotype was seen ten or more times. The rearrangement uses TRBV29-1 and TRBJ1-1, with no clear D. The ends were cut back, 3 bases at V and 1 base at J, with 9 bases in the middle. The CDR3 is 13 amino acids. The germline gives CDR1 SQVTM, CDR2 ANQGSEA. The CDR3 DNA reads TGCAGCGTTGACGCCCGGGAGAACACTGAAGCTTTCTTT. Translation: CSVDARENTEAFF.

This clonotype has a handful of counts. The V gene is TRBV5-1, the J gene TRBJ2-5; the match to TRBD1 covers 7 bases. V was pared by 3 bases and J by 5 bases, with 10 bases of the junction left unmatched. The CDR3 runs 15 residues. Germline CDR1 SGHRS, CDR2 YFSETQ. CDR3 nucleotide sequence: TGCGCCAGCAGCTCAAGACAGGGAGTAGGGGAGACCCAGTACTTC. Its translation is CASSSRQGVGETQYF.

This clonotype was counted ten times or more. The J gene is TRBJ1-1, the V gene TRBV12-3 or TRBV12-4; 9 nucleotides line up with TRBD1. V trimming: 4 bases; J trimming: 8 bases; junction bases outside the gene matches: 11. The CDR3 has 15 residues. The CDR3 bases are TGTGCCAGCAGTTCGCCGGGACAGGGCTCGGGGGAAGCTTTCTTT. It translates to CASSSPGQGSGEAFF.

The chain carries TRBV28 and TRBJ2-2; D gene uncertain. Looked up from germline, CDR1 is MDHEN and CDR2 is SYDVKM. The V end was cut by 2 bases, the J end by 5 bases, with 6 bases between. CDR3 size: 13 residues. The CDR3 spells CASSLGPTGELFF. The CDR3 DNA reads as TGTGCCAGCAGTTTAGGACCGACCGGGGAGCTGTTTTTT.

This clonotype was recorded at least ten times. The CDR3 is CASIPGQGVPNQPQHF. The CDR3 DNA follows: TGTGCCAGCATTCCCGGACAGGGGGTTCCCAATCAGCCCCAGCATTTT. The chain is built from TRBV28 and TRBJ1-5, with 10 nucleotides matching TRBD1. The CDR3 covers 16 residues. Losses at the gene ends were 7 bases for V and 3 bases for J; bases not matched to a gene: 9. The germline gives CDR1 MDHEN, CDR2 SYDVKM.

Ten or more counts support this clonotype. The chain links TRBV7-3 to TRBJ1-2; D may be TRBD1 (5 bases). This CDR3 is built from 15 residues. The V and J ends lost 1 base and 2 bases respectively, with 11 bases between them. Germline CDR1 is SGHTA and CDR2 is FQGTGA. CDR3 nucleotide sequence: TGTGCCAGCAGCTTAAGTGGGACGGAAAACTATGGCTACACCTTC. It codes for CASSLSGTENYGYTF.

This clonotype occurred many times. The chain joins TRBV6-1 to TRBJ2-1; 8 bases line up with TRBD1. V gave up 5 bases and J gave up 6 bases; unmatched junction bases: 6. Germline assignment: CDR1 MNHNS and CDR2 SASEGT. The CDR3 is 14 amino acids. The CDR3 nucleotides read TGTGCCAGCAGTTCCCGGGACAGGACCAATGAGCAGTTCTTC. This sequence encodes CASSSRDRTNEQFF.

V is TRBV6-6 and J is TRBJ2-7; D not certain. The germline V gene encodes CDR1 MNHNY and CDR2 SVGAGI (reference sequence). V lost 0 bases, J lost 5 bases, and 8 bases lay in between. This CDR3 comprises 13 residues. CDR3 in DNA: TGTGCCAGCAGTTACTCTCGGGTGGACGAGCAGTACTTC. Its protein product is CASSYSRVDEQYF.

This clonotype was observed many times. The chain uses TRBV25-1 and TRBJ2-3, with D hard to call. Germline assignment: CDR1 MGHDK and CDR2 SYGVNS. V gave up 6 bases and J gave up 2 bases, with 6 bases separating them. This CDR3 region has 12 residues. This CDR3 is CASRAHTDTQYF. The DNA of the CDR3 is TGTGCCAGCAGGGCCCACACAGATACGCAGTATTTT.

This clonotype has a count of ten or more. The chain has TRBV6-2 or TRBV6-3 and TRBJ1-5; TRBD1 matches at 7 bases. V was pared by 10 bases and J by 2 bases, with 8 bases of the junction left unmatched. The CDR3 is made up of 14 amino acids. Germline CDR1 and CDR2: MNHEY and SVGEGT. CDR3 in amino acids: CATRTGWGNQPQHF. CDR3 nucleotides: TGTGCCACCCGGACAGGCTGGGGCAATCAGCCCCAGCATTTT.

This clonotype was counted only a few times. V usage is TRBV7-9 and J usage is TRBJ2-1; 9 nucleotides align to TRBD2. CDR3 length equals 14 residues. Germline-derived CDR1 and CDR2 are SEHNR and FQNEAQ (reference sequence). V gave up 8 bases and J gave up 4 bases; unmatched junction bases: 6. CDR3 DNA sequence: TGTGCCAGCGGGTCTAGCGGGAATTACAATGAGCAGTTCTTC. This sequence encodes CASGSSGNYNEQFF.

This clonotype has a count of ten or more. V usage is TRBV27 and J usage is TRBJ1-2; D is unclear. Germline V gene sequence: CDR1 MNHEY, CDR2 SMNVEV (reference sequence). The ends were cut back, 5 bases at V and 5 bases at J, with 18 bases in the middle. CDR3 length: 15 residues. The CDR3 DNA follows: TGTGCCAGCAGTGGGCCCGGGAGGCAACTTTATGGCTACACCTTC. Protein sequence: CASSGPGRQLYGYTF.

This clonotype was seen ten or more times. J is TRBJ2-5 and V is TRBV18; D perhaps matches TRBD1 (5 bases). From germline, CDR1 is KGHSH and CDR2 LQKENI. Trimming stripped 0 bases from V and 4 bases from J, with 12 bases between. CDR3 length equals 15 residues. The CDR3 DNA reads as TGTGCCAGCTCACCACCGGCCAGGGTCGGAGAGACCCAGTACTTC. Its protein is CASSPPARVGETQYF.

The chain uses TRBV11-3 and TRBJ2-5; 7 positions agree with TRBD1. CDR3 size: 14 residues. Germline V CDR1 and CDR2: SGHNT, YENEEA. V shed 5 bases and J 2 bases; nucleotides not matched to a gene: 5. The CDR3 is CASSMGQKQETQYF. The CDR3 DNA sequence: TGTGCCAGCAGCATGGGACAGAAACAAGAGACCCAGTACTTC.